The 24 T cell receptor beta chains given below trace back to one sample, sequenced in a study of T cell changes during pregnancy in multiple sclerosis. Assay: immunoSEQ multiplex PCR; the TCRdb copy retains only in-frame clones and omits some. The sample yields tens of thousands of clones, over 75% seen once. The sequenced sample was CD8+ T cells from peripheral blood mononuclear cells, obtained in the third trimester of pregnancy. The source of these receptors is a female donor with multiple sclerosis, enrolled in a pregnancy study.

The chain links TRBV28 to TRBJ1-1; possibly TRBD1 for D (5 bases). The CDR3 covers 15 residues. Trimming removed 5 bases from V and 2 bases from J, with 15 bases in between. Per the germline V gene, CDR1 is MDHEN and CDR2 is SYDVKM. The CDR3 bases are TGTGCCAGCAGTCCCCAACTACAGGTAAACACTGAAGCTTTCTTT. Amino acid sequence: CASSPQLQVNTEAFF.

The chain joins TRBV6-1 to TRBJ2-1; D unresolved. The germline V gene has CDR1 MNHNS and CDR2 SASEGT. This CDR3 is 16 amino acids long. With 2 bases removed from V and 4 bases from J, the gap between germline ends came to 15 bases. The CDR3 region has the DNA TGTGCCAGCAGTGAAATCCTTGACAAACCATACAATGAGCAGTTCTTC. It specifies CASSEILDKPYNEQFF.

The chain couples TRBV5-6 to TRBJ1-4; D call uncertain. This CDR3 has 12 amino acids. In germline, CDR1 is SGHDT, CDR2 YYEEEE. Deletions cut 5 bases from V and 8 bases from J, with 10 bases between. The CDR3 DNA reads as TGTGCCAGCAGACGGGGAATGGAAAAACTGTTTTTT. Amino acid sequence: CASRRGMEKLFF.

This clone is categorized as medium-sized. The chain couples TRBV6-1 to TRBJ1-1; unclear D gene. Trimming left V 2 bases short and J 1 base short, with 11 bases between. CDR1 MNHNS and CDR2 SASEGT come from the germline V gene. The CDR3 loop spans 15 amino acids. The chain's CDR3 is CASSELGGPNTEAFF. The CDR3 DNA sequence: TGTGCCAGCAGTGAACTCGGAGGGCCGAACACTGAAGCTTTCTTT.

The chain uses TRBV6-5 and TRBJ1-1; the D is unclear. The CDR3 totals 14 residues. Germline lookup yields CDR1 MNHEY and CDR2 SVGAGI. V lost 0 bases to trimming and J lost 4 bases, with 9 bases between them. CDR3 region: CASSYSRRLTEAFF. The CDR3 region has the DNA TGTGCCAGCAGTTACTCGCGTAGACTCACTGAAGCTTTCTTT.

The sample holds one count of this clone. The rearrangement uses TRBV6-5 and TRBJ1-5; the D is unclear. Germline V lookup: CDR1 MNHEY, CDR2 SVGAGI. The germline V and J ends were trimmed by 2 bases and 10 bases, with 12 bases remaining between them. This CDR3 region has 13 residues. CDR3 in amino acids: CASSYGVGSPQHF. CDR3 in DNA: TGTGCCAGCAGTTACGGGGTGGGGAGCCCCCAGCATTTT.

The rearrangement uses TRBV5-6 and TRBJ1-2; D is possibly TRBD1 (5 bases). V was trimmed by 1 base and J by 4 bases, leaving 11 bases between them. This CDR3 comprises 14 residues. Germline V lookup: CDR1 SGHDT, CDR2 YYEEEE. CDR3 residues: CASSLWGGSYGYTF. The CDR3 region has the DNA TGTGCCAGCAGCTTGTGGGGGGGGTCCTATGGCTACACCTTC.

The chain links TRBV10-1 to TRBJ2-7; TRBD1 might be the D (5 bases). V lost 3 bases and J 0 bases, leaving 12 bases between the germline ends. In germline, CDR1 is WNHNN, CDR2 SYGVQD (reference sequence). CDR3 length equals 15 residues. In nucleotides, the CDR3 is TGCGCCAGCAGTGACCCGACAGTAACCTCCTACGAGCAGTACTTC. Translated, it gives CASSDPTVTSYEQYF.

V is TRBV6-5 and J is TRBJ2-3; perhaps TRBD1 as D (6 bases). The V gene lost 0 bases and the J gene lost 1 base, with 11 bases spanning the gap. This CDR3 has 16 amino acids. Per the germline V gene, CDR1 is MNHEY and CDR2 is SVGAGI. The CDR3 region has the DNA TGTGCCAGCAGTTACTCGGCCAGGGGAGGCACAGATACGCAGTATTTT. It is translated as CASSYSARGGTDTQYF.

The rearrangement links TRBV19 to TRBJ1-5, with 7 bases matching TRBD1. This CDR3 contains 13 residues. Germline CDR1 reads LNHDA; CDR2 reads SQIVND (reference sequence). Germline trimming cut 10 bases from V and 2 bases from J; bases unmatched to any gene: 5. The DNA of the CDR3 is TGTGCCACTACAGGACAGGGCAATCAGCCCCAGCATTTT. It specifies CATTGQGNQPQHF.

This clone was seen a few times. The J gene is TRBJ1-2, the V gene TRBV29-1, with 8 bases fitting TRBD1. The CDR3 contains 12 residues. With V trimmed by 8 bases and J by 2 bases, 4 bases remained unmatched. Germline V lookup: CDR1 SQVTM, CDR2 ANQGSEA. CDR3 nucleotide sequence: TGCAGCACTAGACAGGGGAACTATGGCTACACCTTC. It yields the protein CSTRQGNYGYTF.

This chain joins TRBV7-2 and TRBJ1-1; TRBD1 matches at 10 bases. Looked up from germline, CDR1 is SGHTA and CDR2 is FQGNSA. J gave up 7 bases and V 1 base, and 9 bases lay outside the gene matches. The CDR3 is made up of 16 amino acids. This CDR3 is CASSLVVGQGGIEAFF. In DNA form, the CDR3 reads TGTGCCAGCAGCTTAGTAGTAGGACAGGGGGGGATTGAAGCTTTCTTT.

This clone was detected once. The chain links TRBV7-2 to TRBJ1-1; unclear D gene. CDR3 length: 13 residues. Germline CDR1 SGHTA, CDR2 FQGNSA. Trimming removed 3 bases from V and 3 bases from J, with 8 bases in between. CDR3 coding DNA: TGTGCCAGCAGCTTTAACTTCCACACTGAAGCTTTCTTT. Translation gives CASSFNFHTEAFF.

The chain recombines TRBV7-6 with TRBJ2-1, with a tentative D call TRBD2 (7 bases). V lost 5 bases, J lost 6 bases, and 17 bases lay in between. The germline CDR1 and CDR2 sequences are SGHVS and FNYEAQ. The CDR3 length is 15 residues. Here the CDR3 DNA reads TGTGCCAGCAGCCTGCTCGGGGGGCCTCCCAATGAGCAGTTCTTC. Protein sequence: CASSLLGGPPNEQFF.

This clone was found a few times. The genes are TRBV10-3 and TRBJ1-5; tentatively, D is TRBD1 (5 bases). With 2 bases removed from V and 0 bases from J, the gap between germline ends came to 11 bases. The CDR3 is 16 residues long. The germline CDR1 and CDR2 sequences are ENHRY and SYGVKD. The CDR3 is CAISEDQGPSNQPQHF. CDR3 bases: TGTGCCATCAGTGAGGACCAGGGTCCTAGCAATCAGCCCCAGCATTTT.

The chain uses TRBV6-5 and TRBJ2-7, with 9 bases lining up with TRBD2. CDR1 and CDR2 from the germline V gene are MNHEY and SVGAGI. This CDR3 is built from 14 residues. The V segment lost 5 bases and the J segment 5 bases; nucleotides outside the gene matches: 7. The CDR3 nucleotides are TGTGCCAGCAGTGGTAGCGGGAGCGGGAACGAGCAGTACTTC. Amino acids: CASSGSGSGNEQYF.

The V call is TRBV7-6, the J call TRBJ2-5; D is possibly TRBD1 (6 bases). The CDR3 consists of 17 residues. The ends were cut back, 5 bases at V and 1 base at J, with 20 bases in the middle. Germline V gene data show CDR1 as SGHVS and CDR2 as FNYEAQ. The CDR3 bases are TGTGCCAGCAGCCCGACTCTTATGGGGGCAAGCCAAGAGACCCAGTACTTC. As protein: CASSPTLMGASQETQYF.

The chain combines TRBV19 with TRBJ1-1; D is perhaps TRBD1 (6 bases). Germline-derived CDR1 and CDR2 are LNHDA and SQIVND (reference sequence). The V end was cut by 6 bases, the J end by 1 base, with 9 bases between. The CDR3 runs to 13 residues. The CDR3: CASRLQGNTEAFF. Written as DNA, the CDR3 is TGTGCCAGTAGGCTACAGGGGAACACTGAAGCTTTCTTT.

The chain is built from TRBV15 and TRBJ1-1; D not certain. CDR3 length equals 13 residues. CDR1 is LNHNV, CDR2 YYDKDF, per germline (reference sequence). The V gene lost 0 bases and the J gene lost 3 bases, with 5 bases spanning the gap. CDR3 sequence reads: CATSREQYTEAFF. DNA for the CDR3: TGTGCCACCAGCAGAGAACAGTACACTGAAGCTTTCTTT.

The V call is TRBV7-9, the J call TRBJ2-3; 10 bases are a match to TRBD1. The CDR3 totals 16 residues. CDR1 and CDR2 from the germline V gene are SEHNR and FQNEAQ (reference sequence). The ends lost 6 bases at V and 4 bases at J; junction bases unmatched: 10. CDR3 sequence: CASRPLPGQGSDTQYF. In DNA form, the CDR3 reads TGTGCCAGCAGACCACTACCGGGACAGGGGTCAGATACGCAGTATTTT.

V gene TRBV2 combines with J gene TRBJ1-2; 9 bases line up with TRBD1. The CDR3 contains 15 residues. CDR1 is SNHLY and CDR2 is FYNNEI in the germline V gene. V dropped 6 bases and J dropped 4; count of bases not matched to a gene: 9. CDR3 bases: TGTGCCAGCAGGGGGACAGGGCCCGTCATCTATGGCTACACCTTC. Its translation is CASRGTGPVIYGYTF.

CDR3 in DNA: TGTGCCAGCAGCTTAGAAAGGACTAGTACAGATACGCAGTATTTT. As protein: CASSLERTSTDTQYF. The V and J genes are TRBV11-3 and TRBJ2-3, with 7 bases lining up with TRBD2. The CDR3 totals 15 residues. Trimming removed 0 bases from V and 3 bases from J; junction bases left unmatched: 3. Per the germline V gene, CDR1 is SGHNT and CDR2 is YENEEA. The complete variable domain, with remaining parts taken from reference TRBV11-3 and TRBJ2-3, reads EAGVVQSPRYKIIEKKQPVAFWCNPISGHNTLYWYLQNLGQGPELLIRYENEEAVDDSQLPKDRFSAERLKGVDSTLKIQPAELGDSAVYLCASSLERTSTDTQYFGPGTRLTVL.

The CDR3 nucleotides are TGTGCCAGCTTTCCCGGGACAGGGGGCCGGGAGCAGTACTTC. The encoded protein is CASFPGTGGREQYF. The genes are TRBV2 and TRBJ2-7; 12 bases map to TRBD1. The CDR3 has 14 amino acids. Germline V CDR1 and CDR2: SNHLY, FYNNEI. V lost 8 bases to trimming and J lost 7 bases; unmatched junction nucleotides: 9. The full variable domain, its missing parts supplied by reference TRBV2 and TRBJ2-7, is EPEVTQTPSHQVTQMGQEVILRCVPISNHLYFYWYRQILGQKVEFLVSFYNNEISEKSEIFDDQFSVERPDGSNFTLKIRSTKLEDSAMYFCASFPGTGGREQYFGPGTRLTVT.

The chain combines TRBV4-3 with TRBJ2-7; D gene uncertain. The ends were cut back, 0 bases at V and 6 bases at J, with 12 bases in the middle. The CDR3 extends over 14 amino acids. Germline CDR1 is LGHNA and CDR2 is YSLEER. CDR3: CASSQEGSPGEQYF. The CDR3 DNA reads TGCGCCAGCAGCCAAGAAGGTTCTCCAGGCGAGCAGTACTTC.